Listed below are T cell receptor beta chains from one sample, sequenced in a study of T cell changes during pregnancy in multiple sclerosis. Assay: immunoSEQ multiplex PCR; the TCRdb copy retains only in-frame clones and omits some. The repertoire has 70,000 to 80,000 clones, 90% to 95% of them found once; the top ten carry 0.58%. The specimen comprised peripheral blood, sampled in the third trimester of pregnancy. The receptors were gathered from a female donor with multiple sclerosis, enrolled in a pregnancy study. CDR3s include the opening cysteine and the closing phenylalanine or tryptophan. The order of the fields is V gene, D gene, J gene, clone size, CDR3 protein, CDR3 DNA. The D gene is left open where the match is weak. Clone sizes are given selectively: once, few, many, or a class where the clone is expanded.

TRBV4-2	NA	TRBJ1-5	NA	CASSQEENQPQHF	TGTGCCAGCAGCCAAGAAGAGAATCAGCCCCAGCATTTT
TRBV9	TRBD1	TRBJ1-2	NA	CASSSRTGGSDGYTF	TGTGCCAGCAGCTCCCGGACAGGGGGCTCTGATGGCTACACCTTC
TRBV5-4	NA	TRBJ2-7	NA	CASSLGRTEAYEQYF	TGTGCCAGCAGCTTGGGGCGGACGGAGGCCTACGAGCAGTACTTC
TRBV9	TRBD2	TRBJ2-1	NA	CASSESGGDHNEQFF	TGTGCCAGCAGCGAAAGCGGGGGGGACCACAATGAGCAGTTCTTC
TRBV7-2	NA	TRBJ2-3	NA	CASSLGPPGPLYF	TGTGCCAGCAGCTTAGGACCGCCAGGGCCCTTGTATTTT
TRBV7-7	NA	TRBJ2-1	NA	CASSYQVGQSSYNEQFF	TGTGCCAGCAGCTATCAGGTGGGGCAGAGCTCCTACAATGAGCAGTTCTTC
TRBV6-4	TRBD2	TRBJ2-3	few	CASSAIAGAGSTDTQYF	TGTGCCAGCAGTGCAATAGCGGGGGCCGGAAGCACAGATACGCAGTATTTT
TRBV7-9	NA	TRBJ1-1	NA	CASREGGEHSEAFF	TGTGCCAGCAGAGAGGGAGGGGAACATTCTGAAGCTTTCTTT
TRBV5-1	NA	TRBJ1-3	NA	CASTQGLTGNTIYF	TGCGCCAGCACCCAGGGGCTGACTGGAAACACCATATATTTT
TRBV14	NA	TRBJ2-5	once	CASSRVRETQYF	TGTGCCAGCAGCCGGGTGCGGGAGACCCAGTACTTC
TRBV27	TRBD1	TRBJ1-5	once	CASRGQGNRQPQHF	TGTGCCAGCAGGGGACAGGGAAATCGCCAGCCCCAGCATTTT
TRBV7-2	TRBD1	TRBJ1-2	NA	CASSQGVTGYRYTF	TGTGCCAGCAGTCAAGGGGTGACAGGGTACCGCTACACCTTC
TRBV7-2	TRBD1	TRBJ1-5	NA	CASSLDRGYQPQHF	TGTGCCAGCAGCTTGGACAGGGGATATCAGCCCCAGCATTTT
TRBV5-6	TRBD1	TRBJ2-3	NA	CASSLNRDRTDTQYF	TGTGCCAGCAGCCTCAACCGGGACAGAACAGATACGCAGTATTTT
TRBV7-9	NA	TRBJ1-1	NA	CASSLEQDLGWAFF	TGTGCCAGCAGCTTGGAACAGGATTTAGGATGGGCTTTCTTT
TRBV4-1	TRBD2	TRBJ2-3	NA	CASSQSFLAGGRDTQYF	TGCGCCAGCAGCCAAAGCTTCCTAGCGGGCGGGAGGGATACGCAGTATTTT
TRBV12-5	TRBD1	TRBJ2-3	NA	CASGRGTGESGEQYF	TGTGCTAGTGGCCGGGGGACAGGGGAATCGGGGGAGCAGTATTTT
TRBV10-3	TRBD1	TRBJ1-1	NA	CAISYDRAAMNTEAFF	TGTGCCATCAGTTATGACAGGGCTGCTATGAACACTGAAGCTTTCTTT
TRBV10-3	NA	TRBJ2-5	NA	CAIRGRQETQYF	TGTGCCATCAGAGGCAGGCAAGAGACCCAGTACTTC
TRBV27	NA	TRBJ2-7	NA	CASSSSIYEQYF	TGTGCCAGCAGTTCGAGCATCTACGAGCAGTACTTC
TRBV25-1	NA	TRBJ1-1	NA	CASSEEVSTEAFF	TGTGCCAGCAGTGAGGAGGTGAGCACTGAAGCTTTCTTT